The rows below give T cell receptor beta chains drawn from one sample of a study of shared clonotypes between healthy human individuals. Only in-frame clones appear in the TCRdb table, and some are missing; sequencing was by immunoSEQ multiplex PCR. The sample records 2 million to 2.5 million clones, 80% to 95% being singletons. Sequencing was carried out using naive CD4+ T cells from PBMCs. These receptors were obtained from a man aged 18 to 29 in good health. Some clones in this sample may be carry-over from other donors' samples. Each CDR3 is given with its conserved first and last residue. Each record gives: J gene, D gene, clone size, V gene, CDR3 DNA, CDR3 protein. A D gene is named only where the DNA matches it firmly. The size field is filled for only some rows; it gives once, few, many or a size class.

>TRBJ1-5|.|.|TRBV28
TGTGCCAGCAGCCAAGGTTATAGCAATCAGCCCCAGCATTTT
CASSQGYSNQPQHF
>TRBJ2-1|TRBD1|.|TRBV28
TGTGCCAGCAGTCAATCCGGGACAGGGGGGTACAATGAGCAGTTCTTC
CASSQSGTGGYNEQFF
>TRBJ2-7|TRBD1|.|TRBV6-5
TGTGCCAGCAGGAGAAGCCGGGACAGCGACTACGAGCAGTACTTC
CASRRSRDSDYEQYF
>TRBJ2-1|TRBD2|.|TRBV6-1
TGTGGGACTAGCTTCTACAATGAGCAGTTCTTC
CGTSFYNEQFF
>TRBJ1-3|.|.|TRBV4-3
TGCGCCAGCAGCCAAGAGATTGGAAACACCATATATTTT
CASSQEIGNTIYF
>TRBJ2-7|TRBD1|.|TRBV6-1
TGTGCCAGCAGTGGACTCTCTCTGACGACAGGGTCCTCCTACGAGCAGTACTTC
CASSGLSLTTGSSYEQYF
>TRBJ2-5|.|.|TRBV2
TGTGCCAGCAGAGCGCGTGAGACCCAGTACTTC
CASRARETQYF
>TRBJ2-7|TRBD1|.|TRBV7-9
TGTGCCAGCAGCCCCGGGACAGGACGATACGAGCAGTACTTC
CASSPGTGRYEQYF
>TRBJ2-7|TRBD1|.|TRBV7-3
TGTGCCAGCAGCTTAACGGGGACAGGAGCCGGGGAGCAGTACTTC
CASSLTGTGAGEQYF
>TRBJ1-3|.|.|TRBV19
TGTGCCAGTAGGGTTACCATCTCTGGAAACACCATATATTTT
CASRVTISGNTIYF
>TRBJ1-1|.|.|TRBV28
TGTGCCAGCAGTTTAGTCCTCGGGCTAAACACTGAAGCTTTCTTT
CASSLVLGLNTEAFF
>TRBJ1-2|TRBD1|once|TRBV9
TGTGCCAGTTCCCCGGGACAGTTGCCTAACTATGGCTACACCTTC
CASSPGQLPNYGYTF
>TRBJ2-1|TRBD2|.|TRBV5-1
TGCGCCAGCAGCGGGGACTACTACAATGAGCAGTTCTTC
CASSGDYYNEQFF
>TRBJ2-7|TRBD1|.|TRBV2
TGTGCCCGCCGGGACAGGGAAACCTACGAGCAGTACTTC
CARRDRETYEQYF
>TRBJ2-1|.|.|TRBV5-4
TGTGCCAGCAGCTTGGCGGGACTCAATGAGCAGTTCTTC
CASSLAGLNEQFF
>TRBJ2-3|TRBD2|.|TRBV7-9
TGTGCCAGCAGCCCCAGAGCGGGACCCACAGATACGCAGTATTTT
CASSPRAGPTDTQYF
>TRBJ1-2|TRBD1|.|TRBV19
TGTGCCAGTAGATGGACAGGACCTTCGAACTATGGCTACACCTTC
CASRWTGPSNYGYTF
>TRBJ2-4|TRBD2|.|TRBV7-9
TGTGCCAGCAGCTCCGGGACTAGCGGGAGGGGAGCCAAAAACATTCAGTACTTC
CASSSGTSGRGAKNIQYF
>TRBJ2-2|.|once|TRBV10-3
TGTGCCATCAGTGACCCCCGATCCGGCGGGGAGCTGTTTTTT
CAISDPRSGGELFF
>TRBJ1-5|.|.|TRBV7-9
TGTGCCAGCAGAAAAAGCGGGGATGAGGATCAGCCCCAGCATTTT
CASRKSGDEDQPQHF
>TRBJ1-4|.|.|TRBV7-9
TGTGCCAGCAGCCCCTTGACAGGAGGGAATGAAAAACTGTTTTTT
CASSPLTGGNEKLFF
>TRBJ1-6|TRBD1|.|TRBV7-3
TGTGCCAGCAGCTTTGACAGGGACTCACCCCTCCACTTT
CASSFDRDSPLHF
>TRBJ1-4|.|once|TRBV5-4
TGTGCCAGCAGCCCGGCGGCACCTACCGGGCCTAATGAAAAACTGTTTTTT
CASSPAAPTGPNEKLFF
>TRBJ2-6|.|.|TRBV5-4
TGTGCCAGCAGCTTGATGGTCTCTGGGGCCAACGTCCTGACTTTC
CASSLMVSGANVLTF
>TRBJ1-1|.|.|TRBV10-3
TGTGCCATCAGTGAAAAAAAATTGAACACTGAAGCTTTCTTT
CAISEKKLNTEAFF
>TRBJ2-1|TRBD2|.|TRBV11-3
TGTGCCAGCAGCTTGTTACGGTCTAGCGGCTACAATGAGCAGTTCTTC
CASSLLRSSGYNEQFF
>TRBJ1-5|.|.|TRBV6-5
TGTGCCAGCACCCCGAGGTTTAATAGCAATCAGCCCCAGCATTTT
CASTPRFNSNQPQHF
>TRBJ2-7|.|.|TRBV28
TGTGCCAGCAGTTTGGGGGACCCCCGCTCCTACGAGCAGTACTTC
CASSLGDPRSYEQYF
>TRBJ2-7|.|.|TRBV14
TGTGCCAGCAGCCAAGCGGCGTGGTCCTACGAGCAGTACTTC
CASSQAAWSYEQYF
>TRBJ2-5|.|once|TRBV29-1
TGCAGCGTTGAAGTGGTGGGCAGGGGCGTGGAGACCCAGTACTTC
CSVEVVGRGVETQYF
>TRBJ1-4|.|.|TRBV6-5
TGTGCCAGCAGTTCAGGGGCCTTAGGTGAAAAACTGTTTTTT
CASSSGALGEKLFF
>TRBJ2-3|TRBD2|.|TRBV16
TGTGCCAGCAGCCCTTCGGGGACTAGCGTGGATACGCAGTATTTT
CASSPSGTSVDTQYF
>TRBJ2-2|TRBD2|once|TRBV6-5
TGTGCCAGCAAGGGCGGGAGCCGCACCGGGGAGCTGTTTTTT
CASKGGSRTGELFF
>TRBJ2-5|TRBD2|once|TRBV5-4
TGTGCCAGCAGCCGAGCGGGAGTAGGCCCAGAGACCCAGTACTTC
CASSRAGVGPETQYF
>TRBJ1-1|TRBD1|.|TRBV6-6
TGTGCCAGCAGTTTTTTGAGGACAGGAGGGACTCATGAAGCTTTCTTT
CASSFLRTGGTHEAFF
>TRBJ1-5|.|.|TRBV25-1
TGTGCCAGCAGTAAATCAGGGGAAGAACATCAGCCCCAGCATTTT
CASSKSGEEHQPQHF
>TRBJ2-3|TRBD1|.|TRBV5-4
TGTGCCAGCAGCATCAGAACAGGGGGCGCAACAGATACGCAGTATTTT
CASSIRTGGATDTQYF
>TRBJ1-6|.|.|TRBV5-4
TGTGCCAGCAGCTTGGGAGGGAAATTGAATTCACCCCTCCACTTT
CASSLGGKLNSPLHF
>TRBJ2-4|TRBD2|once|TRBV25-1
TGTGCCAGCAGTGAATCAGCGGGGAACATTCAGTACTTC
CASSESAGNIQYF
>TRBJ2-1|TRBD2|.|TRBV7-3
TGTGCCAGCAGTATACTAGCGGGCAAAAGGGATGAGCAGTTCTTC
CASSILAGKRDEQFF
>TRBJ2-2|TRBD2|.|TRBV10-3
TGTGCCATCAGCCCTTCTCCGGGACTAGCGGGAGGAGGGACCGGGGAGCTGTTTTTT
CAISPSPGLAGGGTGELFF